This TCR beta chain appears in the sequencing data of a study of cytomegalovirus exposure and HLA in healthy donors. Study findings and constraints: Cytomegalovirus-associated status was assigned to some 180 TCR beta chains.

Trimming cost V 1 base and J 9 bases, with 10 bases left between them. The germline gives CDR1 SNHLY, CDR2 FYNNEI. The length of the CDR3 is 13 residues. With regard to this clone: The target antigen is unknown.

The PCR made use of 60 Vbeta and 13 Jbeta primers. Method: immunoSEQ multiplex PCR; TCRdb's copy keeps in-frame clones and lacks some. The table counts about 77,000 clones; roughly 13% lies in the top ten. V and J are TRBV2 and TRBJ1-5, with D maybe TRBD1 (5 bases). The specimen was PBMCs. The clonotype was recovered from a man in his forties or fifties in good health and CMV-seropositive. CDR3 sequence reads: CASSEGGGWPQHF. For the CDR3, the DNA is TGTGCCAGCAGTGAAGGGGGCGGCTGGCCCCAGCATTTT.